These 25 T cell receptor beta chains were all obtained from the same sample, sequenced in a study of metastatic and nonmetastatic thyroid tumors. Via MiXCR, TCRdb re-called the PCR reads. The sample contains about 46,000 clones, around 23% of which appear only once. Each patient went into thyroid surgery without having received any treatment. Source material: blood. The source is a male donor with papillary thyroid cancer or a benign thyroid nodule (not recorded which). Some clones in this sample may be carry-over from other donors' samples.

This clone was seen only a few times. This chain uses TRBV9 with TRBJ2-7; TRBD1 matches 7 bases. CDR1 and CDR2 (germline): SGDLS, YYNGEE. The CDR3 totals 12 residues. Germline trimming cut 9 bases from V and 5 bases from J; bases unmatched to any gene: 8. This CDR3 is CANKTGIHEQYF. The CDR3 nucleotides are TGTGCCAACAAGACAGGGATCCACGAGCAGTACTTC.

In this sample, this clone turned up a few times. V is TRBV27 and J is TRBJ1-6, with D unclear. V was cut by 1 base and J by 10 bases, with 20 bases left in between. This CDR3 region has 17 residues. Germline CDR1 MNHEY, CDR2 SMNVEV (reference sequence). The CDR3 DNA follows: TGTGCCAGCAGTTTATTGGCGGGCTGGGGAATTGACTCACCCCTCCACTTT. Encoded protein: CASSLLAGWGIDSPLHF.

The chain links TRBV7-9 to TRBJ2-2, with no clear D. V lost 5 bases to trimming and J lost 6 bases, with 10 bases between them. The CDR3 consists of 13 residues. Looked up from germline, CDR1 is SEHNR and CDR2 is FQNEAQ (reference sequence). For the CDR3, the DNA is TGTGCCAGCAGCACCACCGGGTCCGGGGAGCTGTTTTTT. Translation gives CASSTTGSGELFF. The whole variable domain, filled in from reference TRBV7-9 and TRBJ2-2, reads DTGVSQNPRHKITKRGQNVTFRCDPISEHNRLYWYRQTLGQGPEFLTYFQNEAQLEKSRLLSDRFSAERPKGSFSTLEIQRTEQGDSAMYLCASSTTGSGELFFGEGSRLTVL.

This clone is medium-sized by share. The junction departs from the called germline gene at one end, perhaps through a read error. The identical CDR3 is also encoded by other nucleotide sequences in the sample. CDR3: CASSTSSSIAF. Here the CDR3 DNA reads TGTGCCAGCAGTACGAGCTCTTCCATTGCTTTC. The rearrangement uses TRBV6-1 and TRBJ2-7; D is uncertain. This CDR3 is 11 amino acids long. The germline CDR1 and CDR2 sequences are MNHNS and SASEGT.

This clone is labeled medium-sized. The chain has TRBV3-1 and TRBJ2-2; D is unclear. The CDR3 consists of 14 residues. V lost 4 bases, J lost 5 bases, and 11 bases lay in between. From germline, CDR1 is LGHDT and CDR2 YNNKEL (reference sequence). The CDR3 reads CASSLNWVTGELFF. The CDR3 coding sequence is TGTGCCAGCAGCCTTAACTGGGTGACCGGGGAGCTGTTTTTT.

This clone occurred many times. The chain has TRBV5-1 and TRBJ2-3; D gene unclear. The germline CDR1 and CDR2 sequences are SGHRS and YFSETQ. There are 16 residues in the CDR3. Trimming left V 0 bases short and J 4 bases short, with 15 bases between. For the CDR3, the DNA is TGCGCCAGCAGCTTGGCCGGTGCTGGAGAGGCAGATACGCAGTATTTT. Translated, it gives CASSLAGAGEADTQYF.

CDR3 DNA sequence: TGCGCCAGCAACCGAGCGGGAGCGGGGGATGAGCAGTTCTTC. Protein product: CASNRAGAGDEQFF. V is TRBV5-1 and J is TRBJ2-1, with TRBD2 matching 8 bases. This CDR3 is built from 14 residues. V was pared by 6 bases and J by 8 bases, with 10 bases of the junction left unmatched. Germline V gene lookup returns CDR1 SGHRS and CDR2 YFSETQ.

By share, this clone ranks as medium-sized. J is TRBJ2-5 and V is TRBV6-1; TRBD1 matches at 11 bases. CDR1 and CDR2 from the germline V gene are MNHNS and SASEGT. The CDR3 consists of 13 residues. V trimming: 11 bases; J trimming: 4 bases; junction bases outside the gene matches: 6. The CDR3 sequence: CAARDRGGETQYF. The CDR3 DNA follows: TGTGCCGCTAGGGACAGGGGGGGAGAGACCCAGTACTTC.

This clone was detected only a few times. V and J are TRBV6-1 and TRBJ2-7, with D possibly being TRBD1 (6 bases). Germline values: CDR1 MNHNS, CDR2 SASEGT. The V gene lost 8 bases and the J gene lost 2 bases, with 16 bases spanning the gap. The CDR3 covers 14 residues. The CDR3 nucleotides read TGTGCCAGCTCTCAGGGGACGGGGCCCTACGAGCAGTACTTC. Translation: CASSQGTGPYEQYF.

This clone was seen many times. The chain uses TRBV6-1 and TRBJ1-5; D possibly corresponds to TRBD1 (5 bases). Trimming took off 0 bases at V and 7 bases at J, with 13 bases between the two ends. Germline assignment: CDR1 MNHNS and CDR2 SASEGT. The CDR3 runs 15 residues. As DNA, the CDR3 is TGTGCCAGCAGTGAAGCGGTGGCAGGGCGCCAGCCCCAGCATTTT. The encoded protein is CASSEAVAGRQPQHF.

CDR3 in DNA: TGTGCCAGCAGTTTACAGGGGCGAGCCTCCTACGAGCAGTACTTC. Translating it yields CASSLQGRASYEQYF. V usage is TRBV27 and J usage is TRBJ2-7, with D possibly TRBD1 on 6 matching bases. Trimming stripped 2 bases from V and 0 bases from J, with 11 bases between. Germline V gene sequence: CDR1 MNHEY, CDR2 SMNVEV (reference sequence). The CDR3 runs to 15 residues.

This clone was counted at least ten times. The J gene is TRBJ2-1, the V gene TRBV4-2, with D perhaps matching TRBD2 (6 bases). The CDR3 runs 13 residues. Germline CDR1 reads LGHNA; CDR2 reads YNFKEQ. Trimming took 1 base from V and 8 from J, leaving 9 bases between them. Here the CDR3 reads CASSQGDFDEQFF. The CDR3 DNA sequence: TGTGCCAGCAGCCAAGGGGACTTCGATGAGCAGTTCTTC.

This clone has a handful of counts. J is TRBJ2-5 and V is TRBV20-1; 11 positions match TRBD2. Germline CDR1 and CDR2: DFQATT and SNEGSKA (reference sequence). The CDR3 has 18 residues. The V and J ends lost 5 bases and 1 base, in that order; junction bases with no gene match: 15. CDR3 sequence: CSASLELRLAGIQETQYF. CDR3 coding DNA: TGCAGTGCTTCATTAGAACTAAGACTAGCGGGGATCCAAGAGACCCAGTACTTC.

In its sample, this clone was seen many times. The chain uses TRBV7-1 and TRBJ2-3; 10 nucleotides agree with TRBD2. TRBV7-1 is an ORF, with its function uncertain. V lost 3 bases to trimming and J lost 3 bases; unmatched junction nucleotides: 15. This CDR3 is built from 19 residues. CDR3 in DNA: TGTGCCAGCAGCTCCGGACGGGGAAAGGTACTAGCGGGAACAGATACGCAGTATTTT. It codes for CASSSGRGKVLAGTDTQYF.

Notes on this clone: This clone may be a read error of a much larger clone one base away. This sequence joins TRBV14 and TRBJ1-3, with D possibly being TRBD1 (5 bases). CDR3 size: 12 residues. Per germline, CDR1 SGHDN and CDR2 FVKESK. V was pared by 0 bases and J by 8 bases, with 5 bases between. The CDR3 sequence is CASSQEGDTIYF. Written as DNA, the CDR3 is TGTGCCAGCAGCCAAGAAGGGGACACCATATATTTT.

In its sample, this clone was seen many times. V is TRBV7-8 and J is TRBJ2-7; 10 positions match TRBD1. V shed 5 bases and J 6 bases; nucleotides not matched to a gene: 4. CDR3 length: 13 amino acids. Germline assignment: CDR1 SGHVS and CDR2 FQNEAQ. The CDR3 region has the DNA TGTGCCAGCAGCCGGGACAGGGGTGGCGAGCAGTACTTC. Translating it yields CASSRDRGGEQYF.

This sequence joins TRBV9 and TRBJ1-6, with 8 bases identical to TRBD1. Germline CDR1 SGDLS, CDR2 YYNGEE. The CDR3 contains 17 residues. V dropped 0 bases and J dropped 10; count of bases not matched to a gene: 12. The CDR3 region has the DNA TGTGCCAGCAGCGTAGCCGGGACAGGAACTCATGGCTCACCCCTCCACTTT. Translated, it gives CASSVAGTGTHGSPLHF.

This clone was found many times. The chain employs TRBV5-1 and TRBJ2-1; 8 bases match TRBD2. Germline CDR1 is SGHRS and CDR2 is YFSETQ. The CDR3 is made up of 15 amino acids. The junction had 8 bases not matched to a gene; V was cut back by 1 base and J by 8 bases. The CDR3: CASSLTGGPGHEQFF. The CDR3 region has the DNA TGCGCCAGCAGCTTGACGGGAGGGCCGGGCCATGAGCAGTTCTTC.

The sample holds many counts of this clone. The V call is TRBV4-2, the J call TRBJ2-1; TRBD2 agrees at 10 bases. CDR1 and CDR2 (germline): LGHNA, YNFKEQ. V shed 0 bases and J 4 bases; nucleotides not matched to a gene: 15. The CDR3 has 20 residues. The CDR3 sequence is CASSQEGVLAGGQFYNEQFF. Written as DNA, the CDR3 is TGTGCCAGCAGCCAAGAGGGTGTGTTAGCGGGAGGTCAGTTTTACAATGAGCAGTTCTTC.

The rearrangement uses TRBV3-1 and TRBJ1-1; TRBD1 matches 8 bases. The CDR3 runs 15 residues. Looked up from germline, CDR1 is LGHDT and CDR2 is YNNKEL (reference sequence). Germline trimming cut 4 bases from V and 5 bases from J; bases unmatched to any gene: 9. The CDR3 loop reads CASSPRARTGTEAFF. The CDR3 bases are TGTGCCAGCAGCCCGCGGGCCAGGACAGGGACTGAAGCTTTCTTT.

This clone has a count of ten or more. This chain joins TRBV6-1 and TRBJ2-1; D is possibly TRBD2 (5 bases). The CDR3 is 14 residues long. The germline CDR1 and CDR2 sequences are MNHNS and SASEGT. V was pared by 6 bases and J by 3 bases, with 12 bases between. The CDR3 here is CASSPGIYYNEQFF. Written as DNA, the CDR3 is TGTGCCAGCAGCCCGGGAATATACTACAATGAGCAGTTCTTC.

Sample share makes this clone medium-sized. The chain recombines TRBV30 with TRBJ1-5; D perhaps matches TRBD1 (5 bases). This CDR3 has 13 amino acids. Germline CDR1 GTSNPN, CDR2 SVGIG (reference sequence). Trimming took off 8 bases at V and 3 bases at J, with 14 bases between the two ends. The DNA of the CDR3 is TGTGCCAGCGGGACCGCTAACAATCAGCCCCAGCATTTT. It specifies CASGTANNQPQHF.

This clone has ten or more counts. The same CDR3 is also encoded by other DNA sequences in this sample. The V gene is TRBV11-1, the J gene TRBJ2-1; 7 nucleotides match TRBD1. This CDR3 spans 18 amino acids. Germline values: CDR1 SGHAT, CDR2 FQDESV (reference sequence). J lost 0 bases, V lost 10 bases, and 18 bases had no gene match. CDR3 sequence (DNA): TGTGCCACCACAGGGACCTCCCCCGGGACAGTCTCCTACAATGAGCAGTTCTTC. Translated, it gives CATTGTSPGTVSYNEQFF. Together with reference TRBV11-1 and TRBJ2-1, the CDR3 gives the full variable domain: EAEVAQSPRYKITEKSQAVAFWCDPISGHATLYWYRQILGQGPELLVQFQDESVVDDSQLPKDRFSAERLKGVDSTLKIQPAELGDSAMYLCATTGTSPGTVSYNEQFFGPGTRLTVL.

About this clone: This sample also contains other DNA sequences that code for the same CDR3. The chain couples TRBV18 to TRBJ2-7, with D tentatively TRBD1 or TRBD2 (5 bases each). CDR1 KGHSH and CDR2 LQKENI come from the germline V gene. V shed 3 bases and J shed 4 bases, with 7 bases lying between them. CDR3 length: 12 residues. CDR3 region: CASSPGEYEQYF. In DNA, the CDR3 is TGTGCCAGCTCACCGGGGGAATACGAGCAGTACTTC. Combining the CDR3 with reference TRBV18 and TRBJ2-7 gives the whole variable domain NAGVMQNPRHLVRRRGQEARLRCSPMKGHSHVYWYRQLPEEGLKFMVYLQKENIIDESGMPKERFSAEFPKEGPSILRIQQVVRGDSAAYFCASSPGEYEQYFGPGTRLTVT.

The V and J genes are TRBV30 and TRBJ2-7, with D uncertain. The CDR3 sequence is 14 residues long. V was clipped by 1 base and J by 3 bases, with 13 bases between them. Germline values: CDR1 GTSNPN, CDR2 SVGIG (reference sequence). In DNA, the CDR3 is TGTGCCTGGAGTGCCGGAGCTGAGAACTACGAGCAGTACTTC. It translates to CAWSAGAENYEQYF. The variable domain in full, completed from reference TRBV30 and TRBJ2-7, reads SQTIHQWPATLVQPVGSPLSLECTVEGTSNPNLYWYRQAAGRGLQLLFYSVGIGQISSEVPQNLSASRPQDRQFILSSKKLLLSDSGFYLCAWSAGAENYEQYFGPGTRLTVT.